These T cell receptor beta chains were read from a single sample in a study of CD8+ T cells in alopecia areata. Assay used: immunoSEQ multiplex PCR; TCRdb lists only in-frame clones, some missing. The data hold fewer than 200,000 clones, with roughly 50% observed a single time. The sequencing here drew on CD8+ T cells sorted from blood, taken at week 24, from a patient treated with tofacitinib. Every receptor here comes from a human donor with alopecia areata. CDR3s include the opening cysteine and the closing phenylalanine or tryptophan. The D gene is left open where the match is weak. Clone size is given for some rows only: seen once, a few or many times, or a class if the clone is expanded.

D gene	V gene	clone size	J gene	CDR3 DNA	CDR3 protein
TRBD1	TRBV2	.	TRBJ2-3	TGTGCCAGCAGTGATGCCCGGGACAGACGAACAGATACGCAGTATTTT	CASSDARDRRTDTQYF
.	TRBV6-5	.	TRBJ1-3	TGTGCCAGCACCTCTGGAAACACCATATATTTT	CASTSGNTIYF
.	TRBV10-2	few	TRBJ1-1	TGCGCCAGCAACGAACAGACGAACACTGAAGCTTTCTTT	CASNEQTNTEAFF
TRBD1	TRBV29-1	.	TRBJ2-6	TGCAGCGTAGTAACCCGGACAGGGGACCCCTCTGGGGCCAACGTCCTGACTTTC	CSVVTRTGDPSGANVLTF
.	TRBV9	few	TRBJ2-7	TGTGCCAGCAGCGCAAACTTCGCAATGAGGGGTGAGCAGTACTTC	CASSANFAMRGEQYF
TRBD2	TRBV2	.	TRBJ2-5	TGTGCCAGCAGTGAGAGCGGGGAAGAGACCCAGTACTTC	CASSESGEETQYF
.	TRBV2	few	TRBJ1-1	TGTGCCAGCAGTGAAGCCCACAGGGAGACGAGCACTGAAGCTTTCTTT	CASSEAHRETSTEAFF
.	TRBV5-6	few	TRBJ2-1	TGTGCCAGCAGCCCCCTCGGGGAGGGTAGGGGGAATGAGCAGTTCTTC	CASSPLGEGRGNEQFF
.	TRBV27	.	TRBJ2-3	TGTGCCAGCAGTTCACTAGTCACTGGAGGAACCACAGATACGCAGTATTTT	CASSSLVTGGTTDTQYF
.	TRBV7-2	.	TRBJ1-5	TGTGCCAGCAGCCCACTTGGGAGCAATCAGCCCCAGCATTTT	CASSPLGSNQPQHF
TRBD2	TRBV29-1	.	TRBJ2-1	TGCAGCGTTGAGCACCCCTTACTAGCGGGGGGGCTCAATGAGCAGTTCTTC	CSVEHPLLAGGLNEQFF
.	TRBV13	.	TRBJ1-1	TGTGCCAGCAGCTTAGGACGCACCTGGGGGGACACTGAAGCTTTCTTT	CASSLGRTWGDTEAFF
.	TRBV9	.	TRBJ2-3	TGTGCCAGCAGCACCCAACTAGGCGCAGATACGCAGTATTTT	CASSTQLGADTQYF
TRBD1	TRBV30	few	TRBJ2-7	TGTGCCTGGAGTGTAGAGACAGGGATTAGGGACGAGCAGTACTTC	CAWSVETGIRDEQYF
.	TRBV4-1	.	TRBJ2-5	TGCGCCAGCAGCCAAGGTTTAGCGCAAGAGACCCAGTACTTC	CASSQGLAQETQYF
.	TRBV29-1	.	TRBJ2-7	TGCAGCGTTAGGGGGTTGAGGGCCTACGAGCAGTACTTC	CSVRGLRAYEQYF
TRBD1	TRBV13	few	TRBJ2-7	TGTGCCAGCAGCTCCGGGACAGGTGATTTAAGCTCCTACGAGCAGTACTTC	CASSSGTGDLSSYEQYF
TRBD1	TRBV27	.	TRBJ2-3	TGTGCCAGCAGTCTCCGTGACAGGGACGCAGATACGCAGTATTTT	CASSLRDRDADTQYF
TRBD1	TRBV7-8	once	TRBJ2-7	TGTGCCAGCGCGGGGACAGGGGGCTTCTACGAGCAGTACTTC	CASAGTGGFYEQYF
.	TRBV7-9	.	TRBJ2-2	TGTGCCAGCAGCTCAAAAGCGGGCAACACCGGGGAGCTGTTTTTT	CASSSKAGNTGELFF
.	TRBV30	.	TRBJ1-5	TGTGCCTCCAGCGGCGTGAACCAGCCCCAGCATTTT	CASSGVNQPQHF
.	TRBV13	.	TRBJ2-1	TGTGCCAGCAGCTTACTACTAGCAGACAATGAGCAGTTCTTC	CASSLLLADNEQFF
.	TRBV13	.	TRBJ2-7	TGTGCCAGCAGCCCAGGACGGGGAGTCACCCCTTTACTTTACGAGCAGTACTTC	CASSPGRGVTPLLYEQYF
.	TRBV4-2	.	TRBJ2-5	TGTGCCAGCAGCCAAGGCGGTCAGGGCCAGTACTTC	CASSQGGQGQYF
TRBD2	TRBV5-6	.	TRBJ2-1	TGTGCCAGCAGCTTCGGCCTCGGGGGGTACAATGAGCAGTTCTTC	CASSFGLGGYNEQFF
.	TRBV27	.	TRBJ1-5	TGTGCCAGCAGTTTATCGGGGGTCCCAAATCAGCCCCAGCATTTT	CASSLSGVPNQPQHF
.	TRBV30	.	TRBJ1-5	TGTGCCTGGAGTGACAAGGGAACGATAAAGCCCCAGCATTTT	CAWSDKGTIKPQHF
.	TRBV10-3	.	TRBJ1-2	TGTGCCATCAGTGATTCTTGGGATGGCTACACCTTC	CAISDSWDGYTF
.	TRBV5-1	few	TRBJ1-1	TGCGCCAGCAGCTTTGGACAGTATGAAGCTTTCTTT	CASSFGQYEAFF
.	TRBV7-8	.	TRBJ1-2	TGTGCCAGCAGCTTAGGCCCGAACAACTATGGCTACACCTTC	CASSLGPNNYGYTF
TRBD1	TRBV12-5	few	TRBJ1-1	TGTGCTAGTGGTTTGCCCACGACAGGGGTGTCTGAAGCTTTCTTT	CASGLPTTGVSEAFF
TRBD1	TRBV13	.	TRBJ2-6	TGTGCCAGCAGCCTAGGACAGGGGGTCTCTGGGGCCAACGTCCTGACTTTC	CASSLGQGVSGANVLTF
.	TRBV29-1	.	TRBJ2-1	TGCAGCGTTGTTACAGGGAGCTACAATGAGCAGTTCTTC	CSVVTGSYNEQFF
TRBD1	TRBV12-5	few	TRBJ1-2	TGTGCTAGTGGTTTGACAGGGGGCCTCTATGGCTACACCTTC	CASGLTGGLYGYTF
.	TRBV2	.	TRBJ1-2	TGTGCCAGCATTGGGGAATCTAACTATGGCTACACCTTC	CASIGESNYGYTF
TRBD2	TRBV4-1	.	TRBJ2-3	TGCGCCAGCAGCCAAGGGGGACTAGCCCCCACAGATACGCAGTATTTT	CASSQGGLAPTDTQYF
.	TRBV11-2	.	TRBJ1-1	TGTGCCAGCAGCTCCCTTCAAGGTAACACTGAAGCTTTCTTT	CASSSLQGNTEAFF
.	TRBV5-6	once	TRBJ1-5	TGTGCCAGCAGCTTGAGGGGGGACGGTCAGCCCCAGCATTTT	CASSLRGDGQPQHF
.	TRBV27	.	TRBJ2-1	TGTGCCAGCAGTTTATCGGGATACCAGTACAATGAGCAGTTCTTC	CASSLSGYQYNEQFF
.	TRBV7-7	few	TRBJ2-7	TGTGCTAGCAGCTTAGAGCCGGGCCACTACGAGCAGTACTTC	CASSLEPGHYEQYF
.	TRBV30	few	TRBJ2-1	TGTGCCTGGAGTGTGGCAGGGAATGAGCAGTTCTTC	CAWSVAGNEQFF
TRBD1	TRBV2	.	TRBJ1-1	TGTGCCAGCAGCCCACAGGGGCTCATGAACACTGAAGCTTTCTTT	CASSPQGLMNTEAFF
.	TRBV19	.	TRBJ1-2	TGTGCCAGTAGTATAAGTTCCTTGCGAGGCTACACCTTC	CASSISSLRGYTF
.	TRBV12-5	.	TRBJ1-2	TGTGCTAGTGGTTTGCCTTACAGGGACGGCTACACCTTC	CASGLPYRDGYTF
.	TRBV13	.	TRBJ2-4	TGTGCCAGCAACCCCCCCGGGGCCAAAAACATTCAGTACTTC	CASNPPGAKNIQYF
.	TRBV7-6	.	TRBJ2-7	TGTGCCAGCAGCCCTGGACAGTCCTACGAGCAGTACTTC	CASSPGQSYEQYF
.	TRBV29-1	.	TRBJ2-7	TGCAGCGTTGAAGATGTTGCACGAAGGGGCGAGCAGTACTTC	CSVEDVARRGEQYF
.	TRBV27	few	TRBJ2-3	TGTGCCAGCGGCCAAGCGGGTGCTCTGGATACGCAGTATTTT	CASGQAGALDTQYF
.	TRBV6-1	few	TRBJ2-1	TGTGCCAGCAGTGAAGCTTTCGTCAGAGCCCCTCCGGATGAGCAGTTCTTC	CASSEAFVRAPPDEQFF
.	TRBV30	.	TRBJ2-5	TGTGCCTGGGGATCCGGGATCCAAGAGACCCAGTACTTC	CAWGSGIQETQYF
.	TRBV30	few	TRBJ2-3	TGTGCCTGGAGTGTAGGGGATACGCAGTATTTT	CAWSVGDTQYF
.	TRBV27	.	TRBJ1-6	TGTGCCAGCACCCCCTATAGTTCGGGTTCACCCCTCCACTTT	CASTPYSSGSPLHF